This T cell receptor (beta chain) came from a study of blood T cell repertoires in COVID-19. Across the study: COVID-19 samples, acute and convalescent, were from the United States, Italy and Spain.

Sequencing was performed with immunoSEQ multiplex PCR; in TCRdb, only in-frame clones are kept and a portion is missing. The table records roughly 240,000 clones, roughly 80% of them present only once. V lost 2 bases and J lost 7, with 11 bases in between. CDR3 length: 14 amino acids. Germline-derived CDR1 and CDR2 are MRHNA and SNTAGT. The chain uses TRBV6-4 and TRBJ1-4; weak D call: TRBD1 (5 bases). This TCR was sampled from an older woman with acute or convalescent COVID-19. Material: peripheral blood. The CDR3 nucleotides read TGTGCCAGCAGTGACGGAGGGGTCGGTGAAAAACTGTTTTTT. Amino acid sequence: CASSDGGVGEKLFF.